This entry lists 3 T cell receptor beta chains sequenced from one sample in a study of immune evolution from preneoplasia to lung adenocarcinoma. Sequencing was performed with immunoSEQ multiplex PCR; in TCRdb, only in-frame clones are kept and a portion is missing. The sample has approximately 3,000 clones, about nine tenths seen once. Specimen: FFPE adjacent normal lung tissue. The receptors shown here come from a person aged 65 to 85 with lung adenocarcinoma.

The chain joins TRBV6-5 to TRBJ1-1; unclear D gene. This CDR3 is 12 amino acids long. The germline V and J ends were trimmed by 2 bases and 11 bases, with 12 bases remaining between them. Germline V gene lookup returns CDR1 MNHEY and CDR2 SVGAGI. The CDR3: CASSYGSRLAFF. CDR3 nucleotides: TGTGCCAGCAGTTACGGCAGTCGTTTGGCTTTCTTT.

This clone was seen once. V gene TRBV27 combines with J gene TRBJ2-2; TRBD2 might be the D (6 bases). Germline assignment: CDR1 MNHEY and CDR2 SMNVEV (reference sequence). V was cut by 5 bases and J by 1 base, with 17 bases left in between. The CDR3 is 17 amino acids. DNA for the CDR3: TGTGCCAGCAGTCCATCACTAGCAACTGAGAACACCGGGGAGCTGTTTTTT. As protein: CASSPSLATENTGELFF.

J is TRBJ2-5 and V is TRBV7-6, with D perhaps TRBD1 (6 bases). The length of the CDR3 is 17 residues. The V gene's germline CDR1 is SGHVS and CDR2 FNYEAQ. V lost 5 bases, J lost 4 bases, and 23 bases lay in between. As DNA, the CDR3 is TGTGCCAGCAGCAAATGGAGGACAGAATTACCTCGAGAGACCCAGTACTTC. Protein product: CASSKWRTELPRETQYF.